These T cell receptor beta chains were read from a single sample in a study of PD-1 blockade in classical Hodgkin lymphoma. Method: immunoSEQ multiplex PCR; TCRdb's copy keeps in-frame clones and lacks some. This table holds around 40,000 clones, less than 80% found once. Source: peripheral blood mononuclear cells (PBMCs), taken at baseline. The origin of the receptors is a human donor with classical Hodgkin lymphoma. Each CDR3 is given with its conserved first and last residue. Each record gives: D gene, J gene, clone size, V gene, CDR3 protein, CDR3 DNA. The D gene is left open where the match is weak. Clone size appears in some rows only: once, few, many, or a class for an expanded clone.

D: NA; J: TRBJ2-3; size: NA; V: TRBV28; CDR3: CASSLGTYTDTQYF; DNA: TGTGCCAGCAGTTTGGGCACTTATACAGATACGCAGTATTTT
D: NA; J: TRBJ1-1; size: NA; V: TRBV9; CDR3: CASSVVQNTEAFF; DNA: TGTGCCAGCAGCGTAGTACAGAACACTGAAGCTTTCTTT
D: NA; J: TRBJ2-5; size: NA; V: TRBV9; CDR3: CASATYAGSYQETQYF; DNA: TGTGCCAGCGCGACTTATGCCGGGAGCTATCAAGAGACCCAGTACTTC
D: NA; J: TRBJ1-2; size: NA; V: TRBV27; CDR3: CASSLFPGRGAPPYGYTF; DNA: TGTGCCAGCAGTTTATTTCCGGGAAGGGGTGCCCCGCCGTATGGCTACACCTTC
D: NA; J: TRBJ2-2; size: NA; V: TRBV6-5; CDR3: CASSDTNTGELFF; DNA: TGTGCCAGCAGCGACACTAACACCGGGGAGCTGTTTTTT
D: TRBD1; J: TRBJ2-5; size: NA; V: TRBV7-9; CDR3: CASSTQGVETQYF; DNA: TGTGCCAGCAGCACACAGGGGGTGGAGACCCAGTACTTC
D: NA; J: TRBJ2-7; size: NA; V: TRBV4-1; CDR3: CASSQVLSSYEQYF; DNA: TGCGCCAGCAGCCAAGTACTGAGCTCCTACGAGCAGTACTTC
D: TRBD1; J: TRBJ2-7; size: NA; V: TRBV28; CDR3: CASSLPGTGAYEQYF; DNA: TGTGCCAGCAGTTTACCCGGGACAGGGGCCTACGAGCAGTACTTC
D: NA; J: TRBJ2-3; size: once; V: TRBV7-2; CDR3: CASRRPSTDTQYF; DNA: TGTGCCAGTAGACGTCCTAGCACAGATACGCAGTATTTT
D: NA; J: TRBJ2-2; size: NA; V: TRBV28; CDR3: CASSLTAGVAGELFF; DNA: TGTGCCAGCAGTTTAACCGCAGGGGTAGCCGGGGAGCTGTTTTTT
D: TRBD2; J: TRBJ2-1; size: NA; V: TRBV7-2; CDR3: CASSFGLVYEQFF; DNA: TGTGCCAGCAGCTTCGGACTAGTCTATGAGCAGTTCTTC
D: TRBD1; J: TRBJ2-5; size: NA; V: TRBV10-3; CDR3: CAISGQGQETQYF; DNA: TGTGCCATCAGTGGACAGGGACAGGAGACCCAGTACTTC
D: NA; J: TRBJ1-2; size: NA; V: TRBV5-1; CDR3: CASSLGGTYGYTF; DNA: TGCGCCAGCAGCTTGGGGGGGACCTATGGCTACACCTTC
D: NA; J: TRBJ2-3; size: NA; V: TRBV5-1; CDR3: CASSFRSGRDTQYF; DNA: TGCGCCAGCAGCTTCCGGAGTGGAAGGGATACGCAGTATTTT
D: NA; J: TRBJ1-1; size: NA; V: TRBV29-1; CDR3: CSVEVRGRVNTEAFF; DNA: TGCAGCGTTGAAGTTAGGGGCAGGGTAAACACTGAAGCTTTCTTT
D: NA; J: TRBJ1-3; size: NA; V: TRBV2; CDR3: CASSDDIAGNTIYF; DNA: TGTGCCAGCAGTGATGACATTGCCGGAAACACCATATATTTT
D: TRBD2; J: TRBJ2-3; size: once; V: TRBV11-2; CDR3: CASSSRLAGATDTQYF; DNA: TGTGCCAGCAGCTCACGACTAGCGGGAGCTACAGATACGCAGTATTTT
D: NA; J: TRBJ1-1; size: few; V: TRBV7-3; CDR3: CASVSGTAEAFF; DNA: TGTGCCAGCGTCTCTGGGACTGCAGAAGCTTTCTTT
D: NA; J: TRBJ2-7; size: few; V: TRBV19; CDR3: CASSMGPGWSYEQYF; DNA: TGTGCCAGTAGTATGGGCCCGGGGTGGAGTTACGAGCAGTACTTC
D: NA; J: TRBJ1-2; size: NA; V: TRBV7-9; CDR3: CASSLDSRQESGGYTF; DNA: TGTGCCAGCAGCTTAGATAGTCGACAGGAGAGTGGTGGCTACACCTTC
D: TRBD2; J: TRBJ2-2; size: NA; V: TRBV2; CDR3: CASRGTSYTGELFF; DNA: TGTGCCAGCAGGGGGACTAGCTACACCGGGGAGCTGTTTTTT
D: TRBD2; J: TRBJ2-3; size: once; V: TRBV11-3; CDR3: CASSSSGGYRDTQYF; DNA: TGTGCCAGCAGCTCTAGCGGGGGGTATAGAGATACGCAGTATTTT
D: NA; J: TRBJ2-1; size: NA; V: TRBV7-9; CDR3: CASSLPYGGIGDEQFF; DNA: TGTGCCAGCAGCCTCCCATATGGCGGGATTGGGGATGAGCAGTTCTTC
D: NA; J: TRBJ1-1; size: NA; V: TRBV11-2; CDR3: CASSPQRNTEAFF; DNA: TGTGCCAGCAGCCCACAGCGGAACACTGAAGCTTTCTTT
D: TRBD2; J: TRBJ2-5; size: NA; V: TRBV5-4; CDR3: CASSLGSSGIRGETQYF; DNA: TGTGCCAGCAGCCTGGGTAGTAGCGGGATCCGGGGGGAGACCCAGTACTTC
D: NA; J: TRBJ2-3; size: NA; V: TRBV2; CDR3: CASKRAGDTQYF; DNA: TGTGCCAGCAAGCGGGCCGGAGATACGCAGTATTTT
D: TRBD1; J: TRBJ2-4; size: NA; V: TRBV7-2; CDR3: CASSWDRNIQYF; DNA: TGTGCCAGCAGCTGGGACAGGAACATTCAGTACTTC
D: NA; J: TRBJ1-2; size: few; V: TRBV5-1; CDR3: CASSLDGQTYGYTF; DNA: TGCGCCAGCAGCTTGGACGGACAGACCTATGGCTACACCTTC
D: TRBD1; J: TRBJ2-3; size: NA; V: TRBV5-4; CDR3: CASSSTGTASTDTQYF; DNA: TGTGCCAGCAGTTCTACTGGGACAGCGAGCACAGATACGCAGTATTTT
D: TRBD1; J: TRBJ1-4; size: NA; V: TRBV5-1; CDR3: CASSRGDRGREKLFF; DNA: TGCGCCAGCAGCAGGGGCGACAGGGGGAGGGAAAAACTGTTTTTT
D: NA; J: TRBJ1-2; size: NA; V: TRBV18; CDR3: CASSARTDVNYGYTF; DNA: TGTGCCAGCTCAGCTCGGACGGACGTCAACTATGGCTACACCTTC
D: NA; J: TRBJ2-7; size: NA; V: TRBV29-1; CDR3: CSVRFVGEQYF; DNA: TGCAGCGTTCGGTTCGTCGGCGAGCAGTACTTC
D: NA; J: TRBJ2-6; size: NA; V: TRBV4-1; CDR3: CASSQYSVGAGANVLTF; DNA: TGCGCCAGCAGCCAATACTCTGTGGGGGCGGGGGCCAACGTCCTGACTTTC
D: TRBD1; J: TRBJ2-7; size: NA; V: TRBV2; CDR3: CASTWTGGYEQYF; DNA: TGTGCCAGCACCTGGACAGGGGGCTACGAGCAGTACTTC
D: NA; J: TRBJ2-7; size: NA; V: TRBV6-5; CDR3: CASSLRAVAIREQYF; DNA: TGTGCCAGCAGTTTGCGGGCGGTCGCTATAAGGGAGCAGTACTTC
D: TRBD2; J: TRBJ2-1; size: NA; V: TRBV13; CDR3: CASSLFWREGREQFF; DNA: TGTGCCAGCAGCTTATTTTGGCGGGAGGGCCGGGAGCAGTTCTTC
D: TRBD1; J: TRBJ2-5; size: NA; V: TRBV7-3; CDR3: CASSQGQQETQYF; DNA: TGTGCCAGCAGCCAGGGACAGCAAGAGACCCAGTACTTC
D: TRBD1; J: TRBJ2-7; size: NA; V: TRBV9; CDR3: CASSPGQTLPGEQYF; DNA: TGTGCCAGCAGCCCGGGACAGACCCTCCCCGGCGAGCAGTACTTC
D: NA; J: TRBJ1-1; size: once; V: TRBV11-2; CDR3: CASSAVQGQLIAFF; DNA: TGTGCCAGCAGCGCCGTACAGGGTCAATTAATAGCTTTCTTT
D: NA; J: TRBJ2-2; size: NA; V: TRBV6-1; CDR3: CASTRLGTGELFF; DNA: TGTGCCAGCACGCGACTGGGGACCGGGGAGCTGTTTTTT